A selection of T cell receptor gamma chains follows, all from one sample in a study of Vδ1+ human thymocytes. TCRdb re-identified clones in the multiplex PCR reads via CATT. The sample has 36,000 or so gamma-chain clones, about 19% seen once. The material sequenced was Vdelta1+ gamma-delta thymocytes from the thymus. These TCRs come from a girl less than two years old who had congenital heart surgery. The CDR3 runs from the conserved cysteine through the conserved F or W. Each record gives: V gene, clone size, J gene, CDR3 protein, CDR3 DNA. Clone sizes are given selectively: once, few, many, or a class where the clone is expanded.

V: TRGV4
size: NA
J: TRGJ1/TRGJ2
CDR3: CATWDGTTEYKKLF
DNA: TGTGCCACCTGGGATGGGACCACGGAGTATAAGAAACTCTTT

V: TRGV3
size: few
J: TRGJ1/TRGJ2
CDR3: CATWDRRWYKKLF
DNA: TGTGCCACCTGGGACAGGCGATGGTATAAGAAACTCTTT

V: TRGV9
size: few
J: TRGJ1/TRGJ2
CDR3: CALWVANKKLF
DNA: TGTGCCTTGTGGGTTGCCAATAAGAAACTCTTT

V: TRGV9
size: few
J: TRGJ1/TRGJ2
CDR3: CALWEVHWGYKKLF
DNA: TGTGCCTTGTGGGAGGTGCACTGGGGTTATAAGAAACTCTTT

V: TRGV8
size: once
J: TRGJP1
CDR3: CATWDKGNTTGWFKIF
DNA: TGTGCCACCTGGGATAAAGGGAATACCACTGGCTGGTTCAAGATATTT

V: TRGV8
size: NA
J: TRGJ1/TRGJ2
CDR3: CATWDDRGTSKKLF
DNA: TGTGCCACCTGGGATGATCGCGGGACCTCAAAGAAACTCTTT

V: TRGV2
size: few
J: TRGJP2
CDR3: CATWDGKSSDWIKTF
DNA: TGTGCCACCTGGGACGGAAAAAGTAGTGATTGGATCAAGACGTTT

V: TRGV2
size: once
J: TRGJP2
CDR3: CATWEAGRRIKTF
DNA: TGTGCCACCTGGGAGGCGGGGCGGCGGATCAAGACGTTT

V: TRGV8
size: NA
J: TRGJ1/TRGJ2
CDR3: CATWARNYYKKLF
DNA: TGTGCCACCTGGGCCCGGAATTATTATAAGAAACTCTTT

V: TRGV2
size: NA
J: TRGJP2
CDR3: CATWDGPGSSDWIKTF
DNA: TGTGCCACCTGGGACGGGCCGGGTAGTAGTGATTGGATCAAGACGTTT

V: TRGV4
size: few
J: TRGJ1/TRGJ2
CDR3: CATWDGRRAYYKKLF
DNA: TGTGCCACCTGGGATGGGCGAAGGGCTTATTATAAGAAACTCTTT

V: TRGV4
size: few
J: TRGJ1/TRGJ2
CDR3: CATWDDWKLF
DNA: TGTGCCACCTGGGATGATTGGAAACTCTTT

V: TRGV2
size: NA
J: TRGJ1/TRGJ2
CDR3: CATWDHGVYYNILF
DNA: TGTGCCACCTGGGACCACGGGGTTTATTATAACATTCTCTTT

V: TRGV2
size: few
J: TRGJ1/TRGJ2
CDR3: CATWGEGYKKLF
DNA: TGTGCCACCTGGGGAGAGGGTTATAAGAAACTCTTT

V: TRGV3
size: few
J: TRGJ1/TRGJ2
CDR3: CATWDRPGYYKKLF
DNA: TGTGCCACCTGGGACAGGCCAGGATATTATAAGAAACTCTTT

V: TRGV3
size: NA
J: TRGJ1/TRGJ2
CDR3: CATWDSLKKLF
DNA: TGTGCCACCTGGGACAGCCTTAAGAAACTCTTT

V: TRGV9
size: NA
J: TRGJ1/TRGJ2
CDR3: CALWEERHYKKLF
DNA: TGTGCCTTGTGGGAGGAGAGGCATTATAAGAAACTCTTT

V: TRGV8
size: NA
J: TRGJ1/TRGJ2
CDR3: CATWNYKKLF
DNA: TGTGCCACCTGGAACTATAAGAAACTCTTT